One sample yielded the 25 T cell receptor beta chains listed below, sequenced in a study of blood T cell repertoires in COVID-19 (TCRdb year 2020). The method behind the library was the immunoSEQ multiplex PCR assay. The clones in this table, taken by TCRdb from immuneACCESS, are in-frame only. Not every clone is retained; where verified, under half of the shortfall comes from an unresolved V gene, and the cause of the rest is unknown. The sample profile shows 150,000 to 200,000 clones; 70% to 80% of them were found once. Of the sample, around an eighth falls within the top ten clones. Sample: peripheral blood. Receptor source: a man aged 45-65 years who had recovered from COVID-19.

The chain combines TRBV4-3 with TRBJ2-2; the match to TRBD1 covers 9 bases. This CDR3 has 18 amino acids. CDR1 and CDR2 (germline): LGHNA, YSLEER. Trimming removed 0 bases from V and 4 bases from J; junction bases left unmatched: 9. The CDR3 coding sequence is TGCGCCAGCAGCCAAGATTCCGCCGGACAGGGGACCACCGGGGAGCTGTTTTTT. The encoded protein is CASSQDSAGQGTTGELFF.

The genes are TRBV19 and TRBJ2-7, with 10 nucleotides matching TRBD2. Trimming at V came to 6 bases and at J to 1 base, leaving 6 bases not matched to a gene. Germline-derived CDR1 and CDR2 are LNHDA and SQIVND (reference sequence). CDR3 size: 15 residues. CDR3 sequence (DNA): TGTGCCAGTAGACCACTAGCGGGAAATTCCTACGAGCAGTACTTC. Its protein is CASRPLAGNSYEQYF.

The V gene is TRBV5-4, the J gene TRBJ2-1; 7 bases align to TRBD2. Germline V gives CDR1 SGHNT, CDR2 YYREEE (reference sequence). V was clipped by 0 bases and J by 3 bases; unmatched bases: 6. The CDR3 extends over 16 amino acids. The CDR3 sequence: CASSLGPSGFYNEQFF. For the CDR3, the DNA is TGTGCCAGCAGCTTGGGCCCTAGCGGTTTCTACAATGAGCAGTTCTTC.

The V gene is TRBV4-3, the J gene TRBJ1-4; D not resolved. The V end was cut by 4 bases, the J end by 3 bases, with 18 bases between. The CDR3 runs to 17 residues. Per germline, CDR1 LGHNA and CDR2 YSLEER. CDR3 DNA sequence: TGCGCCAGCAGCCGAAGTCGAGGTAGCGGGGCTAATGAAAAACTGTTTTTT. It yields the protein CASSRSRGSGANEKLFF.

Many counts were recorded for this clone. This specimen includes other DNA sequences encoding the same CDR3. V usage is TRBV6-5 and J usage is TRBJ2-1; perhaps TRBD2 as D (6 bases). The CDR3 extends over 11 amino acids. V lost 11 bases, J lost 7 bases, and 12 bases lay in between. CDR1 and CDR2 (germline): MNHEY, SVGAGI. CDR3: CASSGGNEQFF. As DNA, the CDR3 is TGTGCCTCAAGCGGAGGGAATGAGCAGTTCTTC.

This clone appeared once. The genes are TRBV30 and TRBJ2-5; TRBD2 matches at 7 bases. Germline-derived CDR1 and CDR2 are GTSNPN and SVGIG (reference sequence). Germline trimming cut 4 bases from V and 3 bases from J; bases unmatched to any gene: 8. The CDR3 totals 14 residues. The CDR3 DNA reads as TGTGCCTGGAACGTGGGGGGGACCAAAGAGACCCAGTACTTC. Residues: CAWNVGGTKETQYF.

The chain carries TRBV7-2 and TRBJ1-5, with 10 bases that match TRBD1. Germline lookup yields CDR1 SGHTA and CDR2 FQGNSA. V trimming: 5 bases; J trimming: 7 bases; junction bases outside the gene matches: 5. This CDR3 is built from 14 residues. CDR3 nucleotide sequence: TGTGCCAGCAGCGGGACAGGGGTAGGGCAGCCCCAGCATTTT. Protein product: CASSGTGVGQPQHF.

The J gene is TRBJ1-5, the V gene TRBV19; 7 bases are a match to TRBD1. The CDR3 covers 12 residues. Germline V gene lookup returns CDR1 LNHDA and CDR2 SQIVND (reference sequence). V dropped 11 bases and J dropped 6; count of bases not matched to a gene: 7. The CDR3 DNA is TGTGCCGCGGGGACAGTCAGTCAGCCCCAGCATTTT. This codes for CAAGTVSQPQHF.

The chain combines TRBV2 with TRBJ2-4; 9 positions agree with TRBD2. The V segment lost 7 bases and the J segment 7 bases; nucleotides outside the gene matches: 5. CDR1 SNHLY and CDR2 FYNNEI come from the germline V gene. This CDR3 spans 13 amino acids. The CDR3 coding sequence is TGTGCCAGCACTTTAGCGGGAGTGAACATTCAGTACTTC. Translation gives CASTLAGVNIQYF.

This chain links TRBV5-1 with TRBJ1-4; TRBD1 aligns across 8 bases. Germline V gene data show CDR1 as SGHRS and CDR2 as YFSETQ. V shed 3 bases and J 8 bases; nucleotides not matched to a gene: 9. This CDR3 has 15 amino acids. As DNA, the CDR3 is TGCGCCAGCAGCTCGGACAGGGCCCCGGGGGAAAAACTGTTTTTT. Its translation: CASSSDRAPGEKLFF.

This clone was seen a few times. The chain links TRBV5-1 to TRBJ1-3; D is perhaps TRBD1 (5 bases). V was pared by 7 bases and J by 4 bases, with 18 bases between. This CDR3 region has 15 residues. Germline CDR1 reads SGHRS; CDR2 reads YFSETQ. The CDR3 DNA is TGCGCCAGCGGAGATGGCAGGGTTCAGGGAAACACCATATATTTT. Translated, it gives CASGDGRVQGNTIYF.

The J gene is TRBJ2-7, the V gene TRBV11-2, with D perhaps TRBD2 (6 bases). V was shortened by 2 bases and J by 8 bases, with 22 bases between the two germline ends. The length of the CDR3 is 16 residues. The germline V gene encodes CDR1 SGHAT and CDR2 FQNNGV. The CDR3 sequence is CASSLNPSSGTSKQYF. In DNA, the CDR3 is TGTGCCAGCAGCTTAAACCCAAGTAGCGGAACTTCGAAGCAGTACTTC. Drawing the rest from reference TRBV11-2 and TRBJ2-7, the complete variable domain is EAGVAQSPRYKIIEKRQSVAFWCNPISGHATLYWYQQILGQGPKLLIQFQNNGVVDDSQLPKDRFSAERLKGVDSTLKIQPAKLEDSAVYLCASSLNPSSGTSKQYFGPGTRLTVT.

This clone has just a few counts. This rearrangement joins TRBV7-3 to TRBJ1-2; TRBD1 is a possible D gene (5 bases). V gave up 7 bases and J gave up 9 bases, with 12 bases separating them. The CDR3 spans 11 residues. Germline lookup yields CDR1 SGHTA and CDR2 FQGTGA. CDR3 coding DNA: TGTGCCAGCATCACCAGGGCTTGCTACACCTTC. Amino acids: CASITRACYTF.

The rearrangement uses TRBV5-3 and TRBJ1-2, with TRBD1 matching over 8 bases. TRBV5-3 is marked as an open reading frame, function uncertain. Germline trimming cut 2 bases from V and 10 bases from J; bases unmatched to any gene: 7. The CDR3 is 13 amino acids. CDR3 nucleotides: TGTGCCAGAAGCTTCAACAGGGGGTTTCACTACACCTTC. Its translation: CARSFNRGFHYTF.

The gene calls are TRBV2 and TRBJ1-1, with 7 positions matching TRBD1. The V gene end was trimmed by 10 bases and the J gene end by 6 bases; junction bases not matched to a gene: 8. Germline V gives CDR1 SNHLY, CDR2 FYNNEI. The CDR3 runs 12 residues. CDR3 region: CATRRDSSEAFF. The CDR3 nucleotides read TGTGCCACAAGGAGGGACAGTTCTGAAGCTTTCTTT.

This sequence joins TRBV20-1 and TRBJ2-7; TRBD1 agrees at 9 bases. This CDR3 has 14 amino acids. From germline, CDR1 is DFQATT and CDR2 SNEGSKA (reference sequence). J was trimmed by 7 bases and V by 3 bases; bases with no gene match: 10. The CDR3 loop is CSASDRDRDREQYF. The CDR3 nucleotides are TGCAGTGCTAGTGACCGGGACAGGGACCGGGAGCAGTACTTC.

The chain links TRBV19 to TRBJ1-5; 11 bases are a match to TRBD1. The CDR3 has 16 amino acids. The germline gives CDR1 LNHDA, CDR2 SQIVND (reference sequence). J lost 4 bases, V lost 7 bases, and 9 bases had no gene match. CDR3 sequence: CASTPWTGGFNQPQHF. The CDR3 nucleotides are TGTGCCAGTACCCCTTGGACAGGGGGCTTTAATCAGCCCCAGCATTTT.

V and J are TRBV21-1 and TRBJ2-7; the D call in the table, TRBD2, was not verified against the DNA. TRBV21-1 is a pseudogene locus. The CDR3 is made up of 15 amino acids. CDR3 loop: CASSKDLLGGSEQYF. The CDR3 DNA sequence: TGTGCCAGCAGCAAAGATTTGTTAGGCGGGAGTGAGCAGTACTTC.

This chain links TRBV7-2 with TRBJ1-2, with D perhaps matching TRBD1 (6 bases). From germline, CDR1 is SGHTA and CDR2 FQGNSA. Trimming cost V 0 bases and J 8 bases, with 16 bases left between them. CDR3 length: 15 residues. CDR3 sequence: CASSLARSGGRGYTF. In nucleotides, the CDR3 is TGTGCCAGCAGCTTAGCGCGATCTGGGGGCCGCGGCTACACCTTC.

CDR3 in DNA: TGTGCCAGCAGCAAACTAAGGGACAGGGTTCTCTCGGGCGACGAGCAGTACTTC. Translating gives CASSKLRDRVLSGDEQYF. This rearrangement joins TRBV5-6 to TRBJ2-7; 9 nucleotides line up with TRBD1. Germline values: CDR1 SGHDT, CDR2 YYEEEE. The V and J ends lost 4 bases and 5 bases, in that order; junction bases with no gene match: 19. CDR3 length equals 18 residues.

This clone was seen more than once but under ten times. The chain couples TRBV19 to TRBJ2-6; TRBD1 might be the D (5 bases). CDR1 LNHDA and CDR2 SQIVND come from the germline V gene (reference sequence). Trimming removed 7 bases at V and 4 bases at J, with 8 bases between. CDR3 length equals 13 residues. The CDR3 sequence is CASNRLGANVLTF. CDR3 in DNA: TGTGCCAGTAACAGGTTGGGGGCCAACGTCCTGACTTTC. The full variable domain, in which reference TRBV19 and TRBJ2-6 provide the parts outside the CDR3, is DGGITQSPKYLFRKEGQNVTLSCEQNLNHDAMYWYRQDPGQGLRLIYYSQIVNDFQKGDIAEGYSVSREKKESFPLTVTSAQKNPTAFYLCASNRLGANVLTFGAGSRLTVL.

V and J are TRBV6-6 and TRBJ2-3; 8 nucleotides line up with TRBD2. The CDR3 has 16 amino acids. The junction had 10 bases not matched to a gene; V was cut back by 5 bases and J by 3 bases. Germline V lookup: CDR1 MNHNY, CDR2 SVGAGI (reference sequence). The DNA for the CDR3 is TGTGCCAGCAGTGCCGGAAGCGGGAGTAGGACAGATACGCAGTATTTT. The encoded protein is CASSAGSGSRTDTQYF.

V usage is TRBV10-3 and J usage is TRBJ2-2; D is perhaps TRBD2 (6 bases). Germline V gene sequence: CDR1 ENHRY, CDR2 SYGVKD. Trimming took 9 bases from V and 1 from J, leaving 15 bases between them. This CDR3 contains 15 residues. CDR3 sequence: CAIKPSAMNTGELFF. The DNA for the CDR3 is TGTGCCATAAAACCTAGCGCGATGAACACCGGGGAGCTGTTTTTT.

This clone was detected once. The V call is TRBV30, the J call TRBJ1-6, with 7 bases identical to TRBD1. The CDR3 runs 16 residues. CDR1 and CDR2 (germline): GTSNPN, SVGIG (reference sequence). V trimming: 0 bases; J trimming: 7 bases; junction bases outside the gene matches: 9. CDR3 DNA sequence: TGTGCCTGGAGTGTACTGGGACAGCGGAAAAATTCACCCCTCCACTTT. This translates into CAWSVLGQRKNSPLHF.

This CDR3 is CASSVPSGRTSTDTQYF. In nucleotides, the CDR3 is TGTGCCAGCAGTGTTCCTAGCGGGAGAACCAGCACAGATACGCAGTATTTT. The chain employs TRBV2 and TRBJ2-3, with TRBD2 matching over 10 bases. V shed 4 bases, J shed 0 bases, and the junction held 7 bases outside the gene matches. CDR1 and CDR2 (germline): SNHLY, FYNNEI. The CDR3 has 17 residues.